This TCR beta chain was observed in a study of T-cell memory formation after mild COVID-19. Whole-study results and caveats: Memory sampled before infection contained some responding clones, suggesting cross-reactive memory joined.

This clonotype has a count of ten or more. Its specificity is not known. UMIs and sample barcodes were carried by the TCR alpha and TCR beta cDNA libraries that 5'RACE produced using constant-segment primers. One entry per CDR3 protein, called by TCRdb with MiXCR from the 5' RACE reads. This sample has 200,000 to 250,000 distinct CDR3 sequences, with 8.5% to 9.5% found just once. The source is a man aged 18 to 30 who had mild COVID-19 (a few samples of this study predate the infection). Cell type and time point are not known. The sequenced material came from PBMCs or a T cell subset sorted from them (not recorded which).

CDR3 sequence (DNA): TGCGCCAGCAGCTTGGACAGGGGGATCTCCTACGAGCAGTACTTC. This gives the protein CASSLDRGISYEQYF. The J gene is TRBJ2-7, the V gene TRBV5-1; the match to TRBD1 covers 8 bases. Trimming at V came to 0 bases and at J to 0 bases, leaving 2 bases not matched to a gene. The germline CDR1 and CDR2 sequences are SGHRS and YFSETQ. CDR3 length: 15 residues.